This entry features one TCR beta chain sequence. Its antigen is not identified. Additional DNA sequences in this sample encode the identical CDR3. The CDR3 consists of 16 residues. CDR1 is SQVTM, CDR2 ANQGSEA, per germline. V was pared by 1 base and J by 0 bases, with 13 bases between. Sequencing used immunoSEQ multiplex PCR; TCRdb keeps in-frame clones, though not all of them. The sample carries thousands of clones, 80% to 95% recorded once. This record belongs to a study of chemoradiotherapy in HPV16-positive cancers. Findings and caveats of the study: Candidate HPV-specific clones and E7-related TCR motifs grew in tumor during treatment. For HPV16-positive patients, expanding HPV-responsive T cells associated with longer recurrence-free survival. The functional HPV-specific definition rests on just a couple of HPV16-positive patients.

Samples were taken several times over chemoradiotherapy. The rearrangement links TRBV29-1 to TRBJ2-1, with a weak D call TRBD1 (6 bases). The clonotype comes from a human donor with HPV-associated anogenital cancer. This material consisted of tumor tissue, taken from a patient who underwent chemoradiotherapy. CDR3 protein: CSVEAADRSSYNEQFF. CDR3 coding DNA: TGCAGCGTTGAAGCCGCAGACAGGAGCTCCTACAATGAGCAGTTCTTC.